The 27 T cell receptor beta chains presented below share a single source sample, sequenced in a study of blood T cells in healthy people across ages. Primers used in a second PCR of roughly 7 to 12 cycles were a sample-barcoded 5' primer and a J-beta primer mix. TCRdb re-called the 5' RACE reads with MiXCR, one entry per CDR3 protein. The repertoire consists of over a million distinct CDR3 sequences, with roughly 45% occurring once and the leading ten covering 18%. Sequenced sample: blood. These receptors were collected from a woman in her sixties or seventies in good health.

V gene TRBV28 combines with J gene TRBJ2-5; D is unclear. The germline V gene encodes CDR1 MDHEN and CDR2 SYDVKM. The CDR3 spans 12 residues. V gave up 6 bases and J gave up 5 bases, with 10 bases separating them. CDR3 nucleotides: TGTGCCAGCAGAACCACGCTTGAGACCCAGTACTTC. This translates into CASRTTLETQYF.

V usage is TRBV20-1 and J usage is TRBJ2-4, with 12 bases matching TRBD2. The J call is uncertain, as TRBJ2-7 better fits the DNA end. The CDR3 has 15 amino acids. CDR1 is DFQATT, CDR2 SNEGSKA, per germline (reference sequence). The CDR3 region has the DNA TGCAGTGCTAGTCGAGGACTAGCGGGGCCCTACGAGCAGTACTTC. It specifies CSASRGLAGPYEQYF.

This clonotype is a singleton in its sample. The chain employs TRBV2 and TRBJ1-2; D possibly corresponds to TRBD1 (6 bases). Between the trimmed V and J ends, which lost 6 bases and 0 bases, there was a span of 11 bases. The CDR3 covers 14 residues. Germline V lookup: CDR1 SNHLY, CDR2 FYNNEI. The CDR3 sequence: CASRVDSANYGYTF. The CDR3 DNA follows: TGTGCCAGCAGGGTGGACAGTGCTAACTATGGCTACACCTTC.

The V call is TRBV6-5, the J call TRBJ2-2; D not resolved. CDR1 and CDR2 (germline): MNHEY, SVGAGI. V lost 2 bases and J lost 5, with 9 bases in between. The CDR3 runs to 14 residues. CDR3 protein: CASSYGVETGELFF. CDR3 in DNA: TGTGCCAGCAGTTACGGGGTCGAAACCGGGGAGCTGTTTTTT.

This chain uses TRBV7-9 with TRBJ2-1; TRBD2 aligns across 13 bases. The J segment lost 7 bases and the V segment lost 5 bases, leaving 8 bases of the junction unmatched. This CDR3 has 16 amino acids. Germline-derived CDR1 and CDR2 are SEHNR and FQNEAQ (reference sequence). CDR3 coding DNA: TGTGCCAGCAGCCGGACTAGCGGGGGCCTACTAAATGAGCAGTTCTTC. Translation: CASSRTSGGLLNEQFF.

This clonotype has just a few counts. The rearrangement joins TRBV20-1 to TRBJ2-5; tentatively, D is TRBD1 or TRBD2 (6 bases each). Between the trimmed V and J ends, which lost 3 bases and 1 base, there was a span of 9 bases. CDR3 length: 13 amino acids. Germline assignment: CDR1 DFQATT and CDR2 SNEGSKA (reference sequence). The CDR3 spells CSARGGFQETQYF. For the CDR3, the DNA is TGCAGTGCTAGGGGGGGCTTCCAAGAGACCCAGTACTTC.

Ten or more counts support this clonotype. The genes are TRBV7-6 and TRBJ2-1, with D possibly being TRBD1 or TRBD2 (5 bases each). The CDR3 consists of 16 residues. Trimming took off 4 bases at V and 0 bases at J, with 13 bases between the two ends. Germline values: CDR1 SGHVS, CDR2 FNYEAQ. The CDR3 sequence: CASSSSVGASYNEQFF. The CDR3 DNA is TGTGCCAGCAGCTCCTCTGTCGGGGCCTCCTACAATGAGCAGTTCTTC.

The chain joins TRBV5-1 to TRBJ2-1; D may be TRBD2 (5 bases). Germline loops: CDR1 SGHRS, CDR2 YFSETQ. There are 14 residues in the CDR3. Trimming removed 0 bases at V and 8 bases at J, with 12 bases between. The CDR3: CASSLATSIHEQFF. DNA of the CDR3: TGCGCCAGCAGCTTGGCTACTAGTATTCATGAGCAGTTCTTC.

This clonotype was detected a few times. This chain connects TRBV2 to TRBJ2-1; 8 bases are a match to TRBD2. V dropped 6 bases and J dropped 4; count of bases not matched to a gene: 5. The CDR3 consists of 14 residues. Germline-derived CDR1 and CDR2 are SNHLY and FYNNEI. CDR3 sequence: CASRELADYNEQFF. The CDR3 coding sequence is TGTGCCAGCAGGGAACTAGCGGATTACAATGAGCAGTTCTTC.

This chain connects TRBV7-8 to TRBJ2-2; 10 bases map to TRBD2. The CDR3 length is 17 residues. Germline V CDR1 and CDR2: SGHVS, FQNEAQ. J was trimmed by 6 bases and V by 0 bases; bases with no gene match: 7. CDR3: CASSLASSGRLAGELFF. The CDR3 nucleotides are TGTGCCAGCAGCTTAGCCTCTAGCGGGAGACTGGCCGGGGAGCTGTTTTTT.

This clonotype was observed a handful of times. The CDR3 nucleotides read TGTGCCAGCAGTTCATCAGGGGGCTCGAAGACCCAGTACTTC. Protein product: CASSSSGGSKTQYF. The rearrangement links TRBV28 to TRBJ2-5, with 8 bases that match TRBD1. The CDR3 contains 14 residues. Looked up from germline, CDR1 is MDHEN and CDR2 is SYDVKM. V dropped 4 bases and J dropped 6; count of bases not matched to a gene: 7.

This clonotype was picked up a small number of times. V gene TRBV9 combines with J gene TRBJ2-1, with 10 bases aligning to TRBD2. This CDR3 has 17 amino acids. Germline CDR1 is SGDLS and CDR2 is YYNGEE. V lost 3 bases and J lost 4; bases outside the gene matches: 10. The CDR3 DNA follows: TGTGCCAGCAGCGCAGGCAGACTAGCGGGCAGTTACAATGAGCAGTTCTTC. Translation: CASSAGRLAGSYNEQFF.

The rearrangement uses TRBV20-1 and TRBJ1-4; possibly TRBD1 for D (6 bases). Germline CDR1 reads DFQATT; CDR2 reads SNEGSKA (reference sequence). Trimming took 1 base from V and 5 from J, leaving 11 bases between them. CDR3 length equals 14 residues. CDR3 in amino acids: CSARVAGENEKLFF. The CDR3 DNA sequence: TGCAGTGCTAGAGTGGCAGGGGAGAATGAAAAACTGTTTTTT.

This clonotype was recorded a few times. The V gene is TRBV4-1, the J gene TRBJ2-5; D not certain. In germline, CDR1 is MGHRA, CDR2 YSYEKL. CDR3 size: 15 residues. Trimming removed 0 bases from V and 5 bases from J, with 13 bases in between. CDR3: CASSQDRVKEETQYF. Written as DNA, the CDR3 is TGCGCCAGCAGCCAAGATCGCGTTAAGGAGGAGACCCAGTACTTC.

This clonotype was observed a few times. The chain combines TRBV6-5 with TRBJ2-1; TRBD2 aligns across 10 bases. With 0 bases clipped from V and 7 bases from J, the junction kept 3 bases outside the gene matches. This CDR3 contains 15 residues. CDR1 and CDR2 from the germline V gene are MNHEY and SVGAGI. The CDR3 spells CASSYSSTSGNEQFF. CDR3 coding DNA: TGTGCCAGCAGTTACTCCTCGACTAGCGGGAATGAGCAGTTCTTC.

In DNA, the CDR3 is TGTGCCAGCAGCCCGAGCCCCACTAGTTACAATGAGCAGTTCTTC. This codes for CASSPSPTSYNEQFF. V usage is TRBV11-3 and J usage is TRBJ2-1; a possible D gene is TRBD2 (5 bases). Trimming removed 5 bases at V and 4 bases at J, with 15 bases between. The CDR3 length is 15 residues. CDR1 and CDR2 from the germline V gene are SGHNT and YENEEA.

The chain links TRBV5-8 to TRBJ2-6, with TRBD1 matching 9 bases. This CDR3 has 17 residues. Per germline, CDR1 SGHTS and CDR2 YDEGEE. Losses at the gene ends were 4 bases for V and 1 base for J; bases not matched to a gene: 6. Here the CDR3 reads CASSGQGTLSGANVLTF. The CDR3 nucleotides read TGTGCCAGCAGCGGACAGGGGACTCTATCTGGGGCCAACGTCCTGACTTTC.

About this clonotype: This may arise from a read error, as a much more abundant clone is one base away. The J gene is TRBJ2-7, the V gene TRBV20-1; maybe TRBD1 (6 bases). V was shortened by 5 bases and J by 7 bases, with 18 bases between the two germline ends. The CDR3 totals 13 residues. In germline, CDR1 is DFQATT, CDR2 SNEGSKA (reference sequence). The chain's CDR3 is CSAPRQGLHEQYF. As DNA, the CDR3 is TGCAGTGCTCCCCGGCAGGGGTTGCATGAGCAGTACTTC.

As for this clonotype: Since a much larger clone is just one base distant, this may be a read error. The CDR3 sequence is CAGSYLAGGPSSTDTQYF. In nucleotides, the CDR3 is TGTGCCGGCAGTTACCTAGCGGGAGGGCCATCTAGCACAGATACGCAGTATTTT. This sequence joins TRBV6-2 or TRBV6-3 and TRBJ2-3, with 12 bases aligning to TRBD2. Germline CDR1 reads MNHEY; CDR2 reads SVGEGT. The CDR3 extends over 18 amino acids.

The gene calls are TRBV5-1 and TRBJ2-4; TRBD2 matches at 10 bases. The DNA end favors TRBJ2-7, so the J call may be wrong. Germline CDR1 is SGHRS and CDR2 is YFSETQ. The CDR3 consists of 16 residues. CDR3 region: CASSLGTSGADYEQYF. CDR3 nucleotides: TGCGCCAGCAGCTTGGGGACTAGCGGCGCCGACTACGAGCAGTACTTC.

The chain couples TRBV11-3 to TRBJ2-3; weak D call: TRBD2 (6 bases). Trimming pared 2 bases from V and 5 bases from J, leaving 8 bases between. This CDR3 has 13 amino acids. Germline CDR1 SGHNT, CDR2 YENEEA. The CDR3: CASSLPGEDTQYF. Written as DNA, the CDR3 is TGTGCCAGCAGCTTACCGGGAGAAGATACGCAGTATTTT.

This sequence joins TRBV11-2 and TRBJ1-2; D is uncertain. Germline lookup yields CDR1 SGHAT and CDR2 FQNNGV. The CDR3 has 13 residues. With 1 base removed from V and 5 bases from J, the gap between germline ends came to 8 bases. CDR3 in amino acids: CASSLVGAYGYTF. CDR3 DNA: TGTGCCAGCAGCTTAGTGGGTGCTTATGGCTACACCTTC.

This chain joins TRBV2 and TRBJ1-5; D perhaps matches TRBD1 (5 bases). This CDR3 has 14 amino acids. The germline V gene has CDR1 SNHLY and CDR2 FYNNEI. V was pared by 1 base and J by 9 bases, with 13 bases between. The CDR3 is CASSEGAGPWPQHF. The CDR3 nucleotides are TGTGCCAGCAGTGAAGGGGCAGGGCCTTGGCCCCAGCATTTT.

The genes are TRBV5-1 and TRBJ2-3; D might be TRBD2 (6 bases). Between the trimmed V and J ends, which lost 6 bases and 1 base, there was a span of 15 bases. The germline CDR1 and CDR2 sequences are SGHRS and YFSETQ. This CDR3 has 15 amino acids. In DNA, the CDR3 is TGCGCCAGCACCTCTAGCGCGCCGGGCACAGATACGCAGTATTTT. This gives the protein CASTSSAPGTDTQYF.

The chain uses TRBV9 and TRBJ2-5; D possibly uses TRBD1 or TRBD2 (7 bases each). Germline CDR1 and CDR2: SGDLS and YYNGEE. This CDR3 spans 17 amino acids. V was clipped by 5 bases and J by 4 bases, with 24 bases between them. This CDR3 is CASSSGGIAGQRETQYF. The CDR3 region has the DNA TGTGCCAGCAGTTCAGGGGGGATAGCGGGCCAGCGAGAGACCCAGTACTTC.

A remark on this clonotype: An end of the junction differs from the germline gene, which may be a read error. The chain combines TRBV5-6 with TRBJ2-3; D is unresolved. The germline gives CDR1 SGHDT, CDR2 YYEEEE. The CDR3 spans 13 residues. DNA of the CDR3: TGTGCCAGCAGCGTCGGCAGCGCAGATACACAGTATTTT. Protein: CASSVGSADTQYF.

Concerning this clonotype itself: The junction shows a germline mismatch at one end, possibly a read error. The CDR3 sequence is CTWSPTGQETQYF. The DNA for the CDR3 is TGTACCTGGAGCCCCACAGGTCAAGAGACCCAGTACTTC. The chain uses TRBV30 and TRBJ2-5; tentative D call: TRBD1 (5 bases). In germline, CDR1 is GTSNPN, CDR2 SVGIG (reference sequence). The CDR3 is 13 amino acids. Complete variable domain (other parts from reference TRBV30 and TRBJ2-5): SQTIHQWPATLVQPVGSPLSLECTVEGTSNPNLYWYRQAAGRGLQLLFYSVGIGQISSEVPQNLSASRPQDRQFILSSKKLLLSDSGFYLCTWSPTGQETQYFGPGTRLLVL.